This T cell receptor (beta chain) was sequenced for a study of OX40 agonist ivuxolimab in advanced cancers. The study in broad terms: Ivuxolimab was an agonistic, fully human IgG2 monoclonal antibody directed against OX40 (CD134), a costimulatory receptor. Of the approximately 50 dose-escalation patients, hepatocellular carcinoma was present in about 20, melanoma in approximately 15, renal cell carcinoma in 9 and head and neck cancer in 9. Peripheral TCRbeta sequencing aimed to test whether ivuxolimab altered TCR sequence diversity and caused clonal T-cell expansion. Partial responses were achieved by three dose-escalation patients, of whom one had hepatocellular carcinoma and two had cutaneous melanoma. Intravenous ivuxolimab was administered to patients every 2 weeks at six dose levels: 0.01, 0.1, 0.3, 1.5, 3 and 10 mg/kg. The paper describes the monotherapy dose-escalation part (N of about 52 patients) of the phase I trial of ivuxolimab. Prior anti-PD-1, anti-PD-L1 or anti-CTLA-4 therapy was permitted, and checkpoint inhibitors had been received by around 39% of dose-escalation patients. The dose-escalation cohort was roughly 87% male with a mean age of around 62 years, ranging from roughly 23 to 79. What the authors observed across the whole study: In the 0.1-3.0 mg/kg groups, partial responders had among the lowest normalized peripheral clonal expansion, particularly in CD8+ T cells. At doses from 0.1 to 3.0 mg/kg, clonal expansion was seen in both CD4+ and CD8+ blood T cells between baseline and week 6. After ivuxolimab, more expanded clones were found on average in CD8+ T cells than in CD4+ T cells. Which antigens the clonally expanded peripheral T cells were specific for was not determined. Low levels of normalized T-cell clonal expansion were also seen in some patients who did not respond.

To sequence the TCRbeta CDR3 region, genomic DNA was isolated from the sorted cells. The immunoSEQ Assay was used to sequence the TCRbeta CDR3 regions. In TCRdb, the immuneACCESS table is reduced to in-frame sequences with V and J assigned. These tables do not hold every clone; where another copy was compared, an unresolved V gene accounts for under half, and the others remain unexplained. The sample profile shows tens of thousands of clones; about 86% of them were found once. The top ten hold around 1.6% of the sample. The germline V gene (reference sequence) gives CDR1 as MNHEY and CDR2 as SMNVEV. The CDR3, from cysteine to phenylalanine, totals 18 residues. Only CDR3 DNA is held: 54 bases, read in frame from base 1. Trimming takes 5 bases off V and 0 bases off J; junction bases not matched to a gene: 15. Patients with a history of autoimmune disease or receiving systemic immunosuppression were excluded from the trial. Peripheral blood for TCR sequencing was collected from all dose cohorts at baseline, on cycle 4 day 1, and on cycle 7 day 1. The samples were drawn from a first-in-human, open-label, multicenter phase I dose-escalation trial of ivuxolimab. Adults with locally advanced or metastatic melanoma, renal cell carcinoma, hepatocellular carcinoma or head and neck squamous cell carcinoma were enrolled in the trial. CD4+ and CD8+ T cells were sorted separately from peripheral blood before TCR sequencing.

As concerns this clone: Its antigen is unknown. Within one base of it there is no much larger clone, and no base qualities were kept.

The receptor's source is an adult with an advanced solid tumor such as melanoma, head and neck, liver or kidney cancer. The sequencing here drew on CD4+ or CD8+ T cells sorted from blood, taken in a trial of the OX40 agonist ivuxolimab. The rearranged segments are TRBV27 and TRBJ2-7; 8 of the junction bases match TRBD2. CDR3 loop: CASSPRSSGIYSSYEQYF. The sequenced DNA is TGTGCCAGCAGTCCCCGAAGTAGCGGGATATATAGCTCCTACGAGCAGTACTTC.